This record concerns one TCR beta chain sequence. This entry comes from a study of CD8+CD57+ T cells in acquired aplastic anemia. Using genomic DNA as the template, TCR beta VDJ and CDR3 profiling was carried out. TCRdb re-derived calls from the reads in MiXCR, one entry per CDR3 protein. Seen here are about 150,000 distinct CDR3 sequences, 40% to 55% observed once, and the top ten hold roughly 3.5%. The authors sequenced patients whose flow cytometry had shown CD8+CD57+ cell expansion. CDR1 SGHTA and CDR2 FQGNSA come from the germline V gene. This CDR3 region has 13 residues. Trimming removed 1 base at V and 0 bases at J, with 4 bases between.

V gene TRBV7-2 combines with J gene TRBJ2-7; the D is unclear. Sequences were obtained from sorted CD4+, CD8+, or CD8+CD57+ T cells (not recorded which) from PBMCs. The origin of this receptor is a human donor with aplastic anemia. The CDR3 is CASSLGFSYEQYF. The CDR3 nucleotides read TGTGCCAGCAGCTTAGGCTTCTCCTACGAGCAGTACTTC.